The rows below give T cell receptor beta chains drawn from one sample of a study of human T cells and chemical hapten exposure. TCRdb recomputed calls from the RACE reads with MiXCR, one row per CDR3 protein. This table has tens of thousands of distinct CDR3 sequences, about 10% appearing once. The source was whole blood, collected in connection with sensitization to the hapten diphenylcyclopropenone (DPC). The receptors stem from a man between 40 and 49 years old with alopecia areata. Some clones in this sample may be carry-over from other donors' samples. The conserved cysteine and the conserved F or W are not part of the CDR3 here. Each record gives: V gene, J gene, CDR3 protein.

TRBV6-6	TRBJ1-3	ASKRDPGNTIY
TRBV29-1	TRBJ2-5	SVKTGEETQY
TRBV7-2	TRBJ2-3	ASSFRGRGTDTQY
TRBV11-2	TRBJ2-6	ASSLIRPISGANVLT
TRBV6-2/TRBV6-3	TRBJ2-3	ASSYRGLPSGSRTDTQY
TRBV29-1	TRBJ2-6	SVPTQSGANVLT
TRBV6-5	TRBJ2-5	ASSSGTGAGETQY
TRBV3-1	TRBJ2-4	ASSPLAGANIQY
TRBV13	TRBJ2-3	ASSLAENTQY
TRBV15	TRBJ2-1	ATSRAGTSGKAGSRNEQF
TRBV7-9	TRBJ1-2	ASSLGQSYGYT
TRBV2	TRBJ1-5	ASLGTTNQPQH
TRBV29-1	TRBJ2-5	SVRLLQETQY
TRBV20-1	TRBJ2-4	SARGSGTEYKNIQY
TRBV2	TRBJ1-2	ASSAEDSYGYT
TRBV27	TRBJ2-3	ASSLGASGSTDTQY
TRBV3-1	TRBJ2-7	ASSQDVTGIY
TRBV14	TRBJ2-2	ASSHYTGELF
TRBV28	TRBJ2-2	ASSLGMTGELF
TRBV3-2	TRBJ1-1	ASTGGQGIRGNTEAF
TRBV6-5	TRBJ2-7	ASSYRSNGIYEQY
TRBV24-1	TRBJ2-1	ATGEGAIYEQF
TRBV5-1	TRBJ2-1	ASRFLLTSISNEQF
TRBV5-1	TRBJ2-1	ASSSGRAGTSGRRGFLNEQF
TRBV12-3/TRBV12-4	TRBJ2-1	ASSLTGVNEQF
TRBV7-8	TRBJ1-1	ASSARGVVAGTEAF
TRBV29-1	TRBJ2-7	SVEKTSGRAEGYEQY
TRBV5-1	TRBJ1-5	ASSLEGQSNQPQH
TRBV12-3/TRBV12-4	TRBJ2-7	ASSDSGTGHYEQY
TRBV6-2/TRBV6-3	TRBJ2-1	ASRGGNDNEQF
TRBV6-6	TRBJ2-3	ASSYSTYGDTDTQY
TRBV3-1	TRBJ2-5	ASSQSRTRQY
TRBV6-1	TRBJ1-1	ASSEIQVNTEAF
TRBV19	TRBJ2-5	ASSRSGLQETQY
TRBV14	TRBJ2-1	ASSYDGTSREQF
TRBV29-1	TRBJ2-7	SVGTGLSGNEQY
TRBV20-1	TRBJ2-3	SARGLGTDTQY
TRBV5-4	TRBJ2-1	ASSSLDNEQF
TRBV6-1	TRBJ2-2	ASSETSFANTGELF
TRBV12-3/TRBV12-4	TRBJ2-6	ASSPTGRAGANVLT
TRBV7-9	TRBJ1-1	ASSFLQMMNTEAF
TRBV10-3	TRBJ1-1	AITTDLTGTEAF
TRBV6-2/TRBV6-3	TRBJ1-1	ASSLLPRARGGTEAF
TRBV20-1	TRBJ2-3	SARDGRRTDTQY
TRBV6-5	TRBJ1-5	ASSYKRSNQPQH